This is a list of T cell receptor beta chains from one sample in a study of blood T cell repertoires in COVID-19. The table came from immunoSEQ multiplex PCR; TCRdb's copy has only in-frame clones and leaves some out. The data contain fewer than 250,000 clones, less than 90% of them singletons. Sequencing used peripheral blood. The receptors here all came from an older man with acute or convalescent COVID-19. Both conserved end residues are part of each CDR3. Fields, in order: V gene, J gene, CDR3 protein.

>TRBV7-8|TRBJ2-1
CASSFEFGYNEQFF
>TRBV5-1|TRBJ1-1
CASSLAPGHANTEAFF
>TRBV9|TRBJ2-2
CASRRTSVTGELFF
>TRBV14|TRBJ1-3
CASSQDYLLVGAGNTIYF
>TRBV10-3|TRBJ2-3
CAIREAASTDTQYF
>TRBV3-1/TRBV3-2|TRBJ2-3
CASSQSGAGEDTQYF
>TRBV5-8|TRBJ1-4
CASSLLREKLFF
>TRBV5-1|TRBJ2-3
CASRRQGAGADTQYF
>TRBV9|TRBJ2-3
CASSGRPGLAGRDTQYF
>TRBV18|TRBJ1-1
CASSPTGQGVTEAFF
>TRBV7-2|TRBJ2-4
CASSLNAGAKNIQYF
>TRBV11-2|TRBJ1-6
CASSFRQGSSPLHF
>TRBV15|TRBJ2-7
CATSRDGRGEQYF
>TRBV18|TRBJ1-2
CASSPRQGAQGYTF
>TRBV6-6|TRBJ2-1
CASTSSGRNNEQFF
>TRBV11-2|TRBJ1-2
CASSLDGQPYGYTF